A single sample is the source of the 6 T cell receptor beta chains below, sequenced in a study of neurological immune-mediated disorders. TCRdb re-called the 5' RACE reads through MiXCR, storing one row per CDR3 protein. The table shows about 79,000 distinct CDR3 sequences, with around 14% occurring only once. Material: PBMCs. The receptor source for this set is a woman aged 45-60 years in good health.

This clonotype was counted ten times or more. The J gene is TRBJ2-2, the V gene TRBV15, with D perhaps matching TRBD1 (6 bases). Germline CDR1 reads LNHNV; CDR2 reads YYDKDF (reference sequence). CDR3 size: 15 residues. V lost 1 base and J 7 bases, leaving 13 bases between the germline ends. CDR3 region: CATSRGQVFSGELFF. CDR3 nucleotide sequence: TGTGCCACCAGCAGAGGACAGGTGTTTAGCGGGGAGCTGTTTTTT.

In its sample, this clonotype was seen many times. This chain links TRBV28 with TRBJ1-6; a weak D match, TRBD1 (6 bases). V was clipped by 5 bases and J by 9 bases, with 17 bases between them. Germline-derived CDR1 and CDR2 are MDHEN and SYDVKM. The CDR3 extends over 15 amino acids. Here the CDR3 reads CASSPPTGLPSPLHF. In nucleotides, the CDR3 is TGTGCCAGCAGTCCCCCCACAGGGTTGCCTTCACCCCTCCACTTT.

This clonotype appeared many times. The CDR3 sequence is CATSDPTSASTDTQYF. The CDR3 nucleotides are TGTGCCACCAGTGATCCAACTAGCGCCAGCACAGATACGCAGTATTTT. The genes are TRBV24-1 and TRBJ2-3; 7 nucleotides line up with TRBD2. The CDR3 extends over 16 amino acids. Germline values: CDR1 KGHDR, CDR2 SFDVKD. Germline trimming cut 3 bases from V and 0 bases from J; bases unmatched to any gene: 5.

Remarks on this clonotype: This could be a read error, since a much larger clone is one nucleotide away. The V and J genes are TRBV12-5 and TRBJ1-1; D is undetermined. The CDR3 loop spans 13 amino acids. The germline V gene encodes CDR1 LGHNT and CDR2 FRNRAP. As DNA, the CDR3 is TGTGCTATTGGTTCATTAAGTGGCACTGAAGCTTTCTTT. This sequence encodes CAIGSLSGTEAFF.

This clonotype was seen a handful of times. The gene calls are TRBV20-1 and TRBJ1-1; D uncertain. The CDR3 is 11 amino acids. V was shortened by 3 bases and J by 7 bases, with 9 bases between the two germline ends. Germline CDR1 is DFQATT and CDR2 is SNEGSKA (reference sequence). The CDR3 DNA reads as TGCAGTGCTAGGCGCGGAGGTGAAGCTTTCTTT. Residues: CSARRGGEAFF.

This clonotype was seen at least ten times. V usage is TRBV18 and J usage is TRBJ2-6; D remains ambiguous. The V end lost 2 bases, the J end lost 4 bases, and 6 bases lay between the germline ends. The germline CDR1 and CDR2 sequences are KGHSH and LQKENI. This CDR3 contains 14 residues. CDR3 amino acids: CASSPEDGANVLTF. The CDR3 coding sequence is TGTGCCAGCTCACCAGAAGACGGGGCCAACGTCCTGACTTTC.